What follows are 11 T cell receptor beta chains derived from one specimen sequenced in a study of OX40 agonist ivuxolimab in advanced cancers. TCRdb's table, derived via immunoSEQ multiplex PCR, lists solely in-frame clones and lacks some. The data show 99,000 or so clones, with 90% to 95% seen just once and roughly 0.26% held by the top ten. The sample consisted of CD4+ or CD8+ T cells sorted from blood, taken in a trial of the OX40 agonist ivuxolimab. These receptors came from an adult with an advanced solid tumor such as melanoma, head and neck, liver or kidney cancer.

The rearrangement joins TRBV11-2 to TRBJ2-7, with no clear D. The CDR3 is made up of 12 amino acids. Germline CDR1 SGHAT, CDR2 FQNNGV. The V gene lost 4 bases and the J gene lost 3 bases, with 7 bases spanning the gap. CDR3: CASSSLNYEQYF. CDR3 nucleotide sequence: TGTGCCAGCAGCTCATTAAACTACGAGCAGTACTTC. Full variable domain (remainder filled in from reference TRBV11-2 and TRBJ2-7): EAGVAQSPRYKIIEKRQSVAFWCNPISGHATLYWYQQILGQGPKLLIQFQNNGVVDDSQLPKDRFSAERLKGVDSTLKIQPAKLEDSAVYLCASSSLNYEQYFGPGTRLTVT.

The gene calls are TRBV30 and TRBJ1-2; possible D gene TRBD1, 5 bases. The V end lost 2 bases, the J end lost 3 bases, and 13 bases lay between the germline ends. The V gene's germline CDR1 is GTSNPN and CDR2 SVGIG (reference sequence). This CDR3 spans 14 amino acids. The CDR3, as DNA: TGTGCCTGGAGTTTAAGGGGTTTGGACTATGGCTACACCTTC. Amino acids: CAWSLRGLDYGYTF.

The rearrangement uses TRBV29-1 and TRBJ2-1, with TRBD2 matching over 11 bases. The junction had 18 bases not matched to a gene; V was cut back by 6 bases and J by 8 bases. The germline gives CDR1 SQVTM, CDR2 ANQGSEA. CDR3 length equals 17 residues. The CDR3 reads CSVRPASGRPRGDEQFF. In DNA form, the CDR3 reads TGCAGCGTGAGGCCGGCTAGCGGGAGGCCCCGGGGCGATGAGCAGTTCTTC.

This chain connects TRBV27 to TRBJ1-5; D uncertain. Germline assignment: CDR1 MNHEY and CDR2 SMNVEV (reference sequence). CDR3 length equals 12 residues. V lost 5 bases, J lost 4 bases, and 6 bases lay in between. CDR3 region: CASSEGNQPQHF. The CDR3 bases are TGTGCCAGCAGTGAGGGAAATCAGCCCCAGCATTTT.

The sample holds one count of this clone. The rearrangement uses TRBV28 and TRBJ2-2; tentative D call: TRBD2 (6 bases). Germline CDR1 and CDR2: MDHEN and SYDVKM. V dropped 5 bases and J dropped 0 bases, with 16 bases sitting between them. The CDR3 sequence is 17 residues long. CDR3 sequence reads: CASSRYPGLSNTGELFF. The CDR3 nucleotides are TGTGCCAGCAGTCGGTACCCGGGACTCTCGAACACCGGGGAGCTGTTTTTT.

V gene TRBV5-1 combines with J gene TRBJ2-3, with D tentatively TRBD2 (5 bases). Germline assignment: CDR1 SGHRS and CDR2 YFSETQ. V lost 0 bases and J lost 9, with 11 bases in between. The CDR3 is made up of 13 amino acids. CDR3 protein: CASSLGVRETQYF. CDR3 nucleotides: TGCGCCAGCAGCTTGGGGGTTCGGGAAACGCAGTATTTT. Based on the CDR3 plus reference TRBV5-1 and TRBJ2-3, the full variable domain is KAGVTQTPRYLIKTRGQQVTLSCSPISGHRSVSWYQQTPGQGLQFLFEYFSETQRNKGNFPGRFSGRQFSNSRSEMNVSTLELGDSALYLCASSLGVRETQYFGPGTRLTVL.

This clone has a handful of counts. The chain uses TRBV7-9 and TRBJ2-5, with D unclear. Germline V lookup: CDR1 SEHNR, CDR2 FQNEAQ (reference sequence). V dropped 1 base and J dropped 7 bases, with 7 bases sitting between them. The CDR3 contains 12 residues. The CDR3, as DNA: TGTGCCAGCAGCTTAGTTCCAGGGACCCAGTACTTC. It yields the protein CASSLVPGTQYF.

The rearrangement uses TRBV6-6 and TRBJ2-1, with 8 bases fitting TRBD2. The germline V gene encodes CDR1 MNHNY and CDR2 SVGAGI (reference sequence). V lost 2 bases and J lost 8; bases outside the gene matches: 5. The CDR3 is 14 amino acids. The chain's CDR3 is CASSYPSGSDEQFF. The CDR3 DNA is TGTGCCAGCAGTTACCCCAGCGGGAGCGATGAGCAGTTCTTC.

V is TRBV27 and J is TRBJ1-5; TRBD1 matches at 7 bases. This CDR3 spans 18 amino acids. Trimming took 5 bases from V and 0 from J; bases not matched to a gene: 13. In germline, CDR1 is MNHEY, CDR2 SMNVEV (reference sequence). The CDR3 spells CASSMYRPRQGSNQPQHF. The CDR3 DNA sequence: TGTGCCAGCAGTATGTACCGCCCCCGACAGGGTAGCAATCAGCCCCAGCATTTT.

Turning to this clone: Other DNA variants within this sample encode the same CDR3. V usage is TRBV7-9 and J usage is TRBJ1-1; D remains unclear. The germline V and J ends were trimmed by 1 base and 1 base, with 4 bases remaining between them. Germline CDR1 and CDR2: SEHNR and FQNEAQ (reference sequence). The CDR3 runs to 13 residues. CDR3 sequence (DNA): TGTGCCAGCAGCTTAGTGGAGAACACTGAAGCTTTCTTT. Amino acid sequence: CASSLVENTEAFF.

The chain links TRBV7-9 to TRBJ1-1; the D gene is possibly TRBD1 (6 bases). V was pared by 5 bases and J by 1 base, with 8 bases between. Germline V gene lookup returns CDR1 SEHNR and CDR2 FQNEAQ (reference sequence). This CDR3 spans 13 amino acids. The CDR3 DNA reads TGTGCCAGCAGCCAACAGGGGAACACTGAAGCTTTCTTT. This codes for CASSQQGNTEAFF.